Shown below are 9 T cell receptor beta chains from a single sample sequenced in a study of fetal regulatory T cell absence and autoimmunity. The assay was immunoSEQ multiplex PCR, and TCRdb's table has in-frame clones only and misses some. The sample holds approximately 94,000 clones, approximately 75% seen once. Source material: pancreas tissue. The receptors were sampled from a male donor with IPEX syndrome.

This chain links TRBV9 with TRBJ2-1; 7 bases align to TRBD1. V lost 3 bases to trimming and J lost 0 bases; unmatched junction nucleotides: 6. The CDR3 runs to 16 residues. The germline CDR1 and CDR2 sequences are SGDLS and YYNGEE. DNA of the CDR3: TGTGCCAGCAGCGCTGCGACAGGGAGCTCCTACAATGAGCAGTTCTTC. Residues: CASSAATGSSYNEQFF.

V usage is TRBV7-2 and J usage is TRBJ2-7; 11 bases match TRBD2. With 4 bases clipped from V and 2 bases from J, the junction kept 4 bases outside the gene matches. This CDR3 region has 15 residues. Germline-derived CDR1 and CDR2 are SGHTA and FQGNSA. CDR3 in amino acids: CASSSSGLAAYEQYF. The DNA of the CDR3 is TGTGCCAGCAGCTCCTCGGGACTAGCGGCCTACGAGCAGTACTTC.

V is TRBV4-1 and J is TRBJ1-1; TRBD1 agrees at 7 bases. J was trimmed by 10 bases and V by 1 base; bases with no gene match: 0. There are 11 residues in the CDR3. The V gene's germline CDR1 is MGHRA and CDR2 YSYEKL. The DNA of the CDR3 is TGCGCCAGCAGCCAAGGACAGGGAGCTTTCTTT. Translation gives CASSQGQGAFF.

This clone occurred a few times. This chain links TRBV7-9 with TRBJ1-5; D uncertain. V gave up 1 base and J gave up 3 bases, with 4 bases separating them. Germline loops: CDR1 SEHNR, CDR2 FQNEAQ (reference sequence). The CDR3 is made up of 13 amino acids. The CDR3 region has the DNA TGTGCCAGCAGCTTAGGACACAATCAGCCCCAGCATTTT. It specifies CASSLGHNQPQHF.

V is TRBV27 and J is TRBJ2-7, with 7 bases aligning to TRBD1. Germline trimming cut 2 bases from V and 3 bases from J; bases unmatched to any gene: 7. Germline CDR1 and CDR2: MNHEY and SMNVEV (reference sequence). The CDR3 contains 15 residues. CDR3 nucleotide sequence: TGTGCCAGCAGTTTAGATGGGACAGAGTTCTACGAGCAGTACTTC. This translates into CASSLDGTEFYEQYF.

This chain's CDR3 is CASSLQGINYGYTF. The CDR3 DNA sequence: TGTGCCAGCAGCTTACAGGGGATTAACTATGGCTACACCTTC. V and J are TRBV7-9 and TRBJ1-2; possible D gene TRBD1, 6 bases. This CDR3 comprises 14 residues. V was shortened by 2 bases and J by 1 base, with 8 bases between the two germline ends. Germline-derived CDR1 and CDR2 are SEHNR and FQNEAQ (reference sequence).

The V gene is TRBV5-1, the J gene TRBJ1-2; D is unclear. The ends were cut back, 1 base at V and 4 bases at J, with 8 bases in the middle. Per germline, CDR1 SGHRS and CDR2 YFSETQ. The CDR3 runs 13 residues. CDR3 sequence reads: CASSLPHSYGYTF. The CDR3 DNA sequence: TGCGCCAGCAGCTTGCCCCATAGCTATGGCTACACCTTC.

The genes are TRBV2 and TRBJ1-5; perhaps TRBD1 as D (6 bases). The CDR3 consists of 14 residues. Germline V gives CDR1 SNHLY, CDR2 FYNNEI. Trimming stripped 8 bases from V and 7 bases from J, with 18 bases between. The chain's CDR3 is CASGVGGWLQPQHF. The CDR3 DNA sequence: TGTGCCAGCGGGGTGGGGGGCTGGTTACAGCCCCAGCATTTT. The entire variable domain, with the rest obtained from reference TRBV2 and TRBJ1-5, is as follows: EPEVTQTPSHQVTQMGQEVILRCVPISNHLYFYWYRQILGQKVEFLVSFYNNEISEKSEIFDDQFSVERPDGSNFTLKIRSTKLEDSAMYFCASGVGGWLQPQHFGDGTRLSIL.

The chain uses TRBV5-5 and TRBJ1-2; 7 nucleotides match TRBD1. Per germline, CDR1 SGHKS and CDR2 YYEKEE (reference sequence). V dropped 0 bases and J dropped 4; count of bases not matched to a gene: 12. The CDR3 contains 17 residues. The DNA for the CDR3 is TGTGCCAGCAGCTTGGCCGCGACAGGGATCGTTAGCTATGGCTACACCTTC. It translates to CASSLAATGIVSYGYTF. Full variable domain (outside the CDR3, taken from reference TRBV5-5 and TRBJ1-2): DAGVTQSPTHLIKTRGQQVTLRCSPISGHKSVSWYQQVLGQGPQFIFQYYEKEERGRGNFPDRFSARQFPNYSSELNVNALLLGDSALYLCASSLAATGIVSYGYTFGSGTRLTVV.